Below, 7 T cell receptor beta chains from the same sample are listed, as sequenced in a study of OX40 agonist ivuxolimab in advanced cancers. The data were produced by immunoSEQ multiplex PCR, yet TCRdb's version contains in-frame clones alone and is incomplete. Among roughly 90,000 clones listed, around 94% were seen once. The material sequenced was CD4+ or CD8+ T cells sorted from blood, taken in a trial of the OX40 agonist ivuxolimab. The receptors come from an adult with an advanced solid tumor such as melanoma, head and neck, liver or kidney cancer.

This clone was counted only a few times. The V and J genes are TRBV9 and TRBJ2-1; D remains ambiguous. Germline V gene sequence: CDR1 SGDLS, CDR2 YYNGEE. V shed 4 bases and J shed 8 bases, with 10 bases lying between them. The CDR3 is made up of 12 amino acids. This CDR3 reads CASSSLTHEQFF. CDR3 DNA sequence: TGTGCCAGCAGCTCTTTGACCCATGAGCAGTTCTTC. The whole variable domain, filled in from reference TRBV9 and TRBJ2-1, reads DSGVTQTPKHLITATGQRVTLRCSPRSGDLSVYWYQQSLDQGLQFLIQYYNGEERAKGNILERFSAQQFPDLHSELNLSSLELGDSALYFCASSSLTHEQFFGPGTRLTVL.

The V and J genes are TRBV10-2 and TRBJ2-5, with 9 bases aligning to TRBD1. TRBJ2-7 explains the end of the DNA better; the J call may be wrong. CDR1 is WSHSY, CDR2 SAAADI, per germline. CDR3 size: 15 residues. CDR3 loop: CASSYATGGEVEQYF. The CDR3 DNA is TGCGCCAGCAGCTACGCAACAGGGGGCGAGGTCGAGCAGTACTTC.

On this clone itself: The same CDR3 is also encoded by other DNA sequences in this sample. The V and J genes are TRBV19 and TRBJ1-5; D is unresolved. Germline V gives CDR1 LNHDA, CDR2 SQIVND (reference sequence). This CDR3 has 15 residues. V lost 5 bases and J lost 0, with 11 bases in between. CDR3 nucleotide sequence: TGTGCCAGTAGTTGGGCAGTTAATAGCAATCAGCCCCAGCATTTT. Encoded protein: CASSWAVNSNQPQHF.

This sequence joins TRBV4-3 and TRBJ2-5; possible D gene TRBD1, 6 bases. Germline V gene sequence: CDR1 LGHNA, CDR2 YSLEER. The V gene lost 1 base and the J gene lost 5 bases, with 14 bases spanning the gap. There are 15 residues in the CDR3. As DNA, the CDR3 is TGCGCCAGCAGCCAAGGGGCACAGGGCGGGGAGACCCAGTACTTC. Translated: CASSQGAQGGETQYF.

The V gene is TRBV6-1, the J gene TRBJ1-5; 9 bases are shared with TRBD1. Germline loops: CDR1 MNHNS, CDR2 SASEGT. CDR3 length: 15 residues. The V segment lost 6 bases and the J segment 1 base; nucleotides outside the gene matches: 4. The CDR3 loop is CASSADRGSNQPQHF. CDR3 coding DNA: TGTGCCAGCAGCGCGGACAGGGGCAGCAATCAGCCCCAGCATTTT.

The chain is built from TRBV27 and TRBJ2-3, with TRBD2 matching over 13 bases. V shed 6 bases and J 7 bases; nucleotides not matched to a gene: 10. This CDR3 has 16 amino acids. CDR1 is MNHEY, CDR2 SMNVEV, per germline (reference sequence). The CDR3 protein is CASSSRTSGGHYTQYF. CDR3 DNA sequence: TGTGCCAGCAGCTCTAGGACTAGCGGGGGCCACTATACGCAGTATTTT.

The chain links TRBV7-3 to TRBJ2-5; perhaps TRBD2 as D (6 bases). In germline, CDR1 is SGHTA, CDR2 FQGTGA. V dropped 5 bases and J dropped 2 bases, with 12 bases sitting between them. The CDR3 is 14 amino acids. For the CDR3, the DNA is TGTGCCAGCAGCCGCTACGGGGGACAAGAGACCCAGTACTTC. This sequence encodes CASSRYGGQETQYF.